The present T cell receptor beta chain was sequenced within a study of shared T cell receptors in the human thymus. Using immunoSEQ multiplex PCR, the repertoire was profiled, and TCRdb retains in-frame clones only, with some absent. The repertoire consists of approximately 490,000 clones, with 75% to 80% occurring once and the leading ten covering about 0.013%. The CDR3 totals 14 residues. V was pared by 1 base and J by 7 bases, with 11 bases between. Germline V lookup: CDR1 SGHAT, CDR2 FQNNGV. This sample also belongs to another study, concerning human thymus T cells. That paper notes: Having surgery to correct congenital heart defects, healthy Finnish infants acted as the donors. Resections obtained during corrective heart surgery supplied the thymus tissue. V and J genes seemed to be used with bias in thymic and blood repertoires. What related research reported was that thymic repertoires overlapped highly among unrelated individuals.

The receptor was derived from a boy under three years old with a congenital heart defect. Sequencing was carried out using thymocytes. The rearrangement links TRBV11-2 to TRBJ2-1; perhaps TRBD1 as D (6 bases). This CDR3 is CASSLGSGVNEQFF. The CDR3 region has the DNA TGTGCCAGCAGCTTAGGTTCAGGGGTGAATGAGCAGTTCTTC.